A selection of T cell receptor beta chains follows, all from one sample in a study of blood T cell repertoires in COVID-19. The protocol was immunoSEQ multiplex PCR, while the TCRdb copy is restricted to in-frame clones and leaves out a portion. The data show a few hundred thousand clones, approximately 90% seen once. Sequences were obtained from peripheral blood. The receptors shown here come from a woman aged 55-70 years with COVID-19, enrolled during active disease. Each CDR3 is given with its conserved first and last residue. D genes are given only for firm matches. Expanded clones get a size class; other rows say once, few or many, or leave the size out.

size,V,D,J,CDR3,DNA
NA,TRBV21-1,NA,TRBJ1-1,CASNRVGDEAFF,TGTGCCAGCAATAGAGTGGGCGATGAAGCTTTCTTT
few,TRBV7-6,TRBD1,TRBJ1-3,CASSLARGQGSGNTIYF,TGTGCCAGCAGCTTAGCGAGGGGACAGGGATCTGGAAACACCATATATTTT
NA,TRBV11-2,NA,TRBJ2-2,CASSFWGGPTGELFF,TGTGCCAGCAGCTTCTGGGGGGGGCCGACCGGGGAGCTGTTTTTT
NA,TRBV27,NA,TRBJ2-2,CASFGGPETGELFF,TGTGCCAGCTTCGGGGGGCCGGAGACCGGGGAGCTGTTTTTT
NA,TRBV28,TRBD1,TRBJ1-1,CASSKPGQGGTEAFF,TGTGCCAGCAGTAAACCGGGACAGGGGGGCACTGAAGCTTTCTTT
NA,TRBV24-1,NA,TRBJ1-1,CATTSRGITEAFF,TGTGCCACCACATCACGAGGCATCACTGAAGCTTTCTTT
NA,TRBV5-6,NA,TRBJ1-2,CASSLAGGTLRFLNYGYTF,TGTGCCAGCAGCTTGGCCGGGGGGACACTGCGATTCCTTAACTATGGCTACACCTTC
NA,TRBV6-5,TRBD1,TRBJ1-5,CASRTGGLTQPQHF,TGTGCCAGCAGGACAGGGGGGCTGACACAGCCCCAGCATTTT
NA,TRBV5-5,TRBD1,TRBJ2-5,CASSLGDRGLETQYF,TGTGCCAGCAGCTTGGGGGACAGGGGGCTTGAGACCCAGTACTTC
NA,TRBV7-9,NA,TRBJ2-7,CASSLTRGQFSYEQYF,TGTGCCAGCAGCTTAACTCGCGGACAGTTCTCCTACGAGCAGTACTTC
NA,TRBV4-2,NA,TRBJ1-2,CASSPPDRLSDGYTF,TGTGCCAGCAGCCCCCCCGACAGGTTGAGTGATGGCTACACCTTC
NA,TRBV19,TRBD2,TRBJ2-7,CASSVTSGGRGLYEQYF,TGTGCCAGTAGTGTGACTAGCGGGGGGCGCGGACTCTACGAGCAGTACTTC
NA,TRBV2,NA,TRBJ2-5,CASNRQNEETQYF,TGTGCCAGCAACCGACAGAACGAAGAGACCCAGTACTTC
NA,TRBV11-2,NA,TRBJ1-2,CASSLVTALGGYTF,TGTGCCAGCAGCTTAGTCACAGCCCTGGGCGGCTACACCTTC
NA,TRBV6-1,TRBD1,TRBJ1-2,CASSEEDRGIYGYTF,TGTGCCAGCAGTGAAGAGGACAGGGGGATTTATGGCTACACCTTC
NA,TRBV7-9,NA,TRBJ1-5,CASSLGTAYSNQPQHF,TGTGCCAGCAGCTTAGGGACAGCTTATAGCAATCAGCCCCAGCATTTT
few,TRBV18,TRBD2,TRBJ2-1,CASSPGGAGETYNEQFF,TGTGCCAGCTCACCGGGAGGAGCGGGGGAAACCTACAATGAGCAGTTCTTC
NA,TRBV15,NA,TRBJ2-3,CATSRGGRFTDTQYF,TGTGCCACCAGCAGAGGAGGCAGATTCACAGATACGCAGTATTTT
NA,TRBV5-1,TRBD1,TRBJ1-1,CASSVQGATGAFF,TGCGCCAGCAGCGTACAGGGGGCGACGGGAGCTTTCTTT
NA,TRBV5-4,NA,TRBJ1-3,CASSLAGVGNTIYF,TGTGCCAGCAGCTTGGCCGGAGTCGGAAACACCATATATTTT
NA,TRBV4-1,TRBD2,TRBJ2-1,CASSNLGGGGNNEQFF,TGCGCCAGCAGCAACCTTGGGGGCGGGGGGAACAATGAGCAGTTCTTC
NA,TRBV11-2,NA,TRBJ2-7,CASSLGTPSYEQYF,TGTGCCAGCAGCTTAGGGACACCCTCCTACGAGCAGTACTTC
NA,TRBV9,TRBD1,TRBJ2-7,CASSTRDSTTGQYF,TGTGCCAGCAGCACCCGGGACAGTACTACCGGGCAGTACTTC
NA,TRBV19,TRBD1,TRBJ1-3,CASIGTALGNTIYF,TGTGCCAGTATCGGGACAGCTCTTGGAAACACCATATATTTT
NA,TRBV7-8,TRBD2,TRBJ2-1,CASSLGRAGGDNEQFF,TGTGCCAGCAGCTTAGGGCGAGCGGGGGGGGACAATGAGCAGTTCTTC
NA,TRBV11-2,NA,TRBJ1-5,CASSPSIQGQPQHF,TGTGCCAGCAGCCCCAGTATCCAGGGACAGCCCCAGCATTTT
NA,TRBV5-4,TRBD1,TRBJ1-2,CASSLAGGFYGYTF,TGTGCCAGCAGCTTGGCAGGGGGCTTCTATGGCTACACCTTC
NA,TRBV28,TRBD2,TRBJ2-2,CASSWGGNTGELFF,TGTGCCAGCTCCTGGGGGGGGAACACCGGGGAGCTGTTTTTT
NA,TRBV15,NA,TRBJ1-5,CATSRDRNQPQHF,TGTGCCACCAGCAGAGATCGGAATCAGCCCCAGCATTTT
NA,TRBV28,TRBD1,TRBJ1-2,CASSVTGGNYGYTF,TGTGCCAGCAGTGTTACAGGGGGTAACTATGGCTACACCTTC
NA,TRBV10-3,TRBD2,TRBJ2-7,CASSSGDSYEQYF,TGTGCCAGTTCTAGCGGGGACTCCTACGAGCAGTACTTC
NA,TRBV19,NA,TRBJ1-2,CATSTGGFGSYTF,TGTGCCACCTCAACGGGTGGCTTCGGTAGCTACACCTTC
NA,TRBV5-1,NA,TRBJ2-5,CASSSGPRGLQETQYF,TGCGCCAGCAGCTCCGGACCCCGGGGTCTTCAAGAGACCCAGTACTTC
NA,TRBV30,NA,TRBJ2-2,CAYRVRAANTGELFF,TGTGCCTACAGAGTGCGGGCCGCGAACACCGGGGAGCTGTTTTTT
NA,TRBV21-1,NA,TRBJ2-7,CASSKRARAGGRYYEQYF,TGTGCCAGCAGCAAACGGGCGCGGGCGGGGGGTCGATATTACGAGCAGTACTTC
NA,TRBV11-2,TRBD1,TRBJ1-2,CASSLVGTGSHYGYTF,TGTGCCAGCAGCTTAGTAGGGACAGGGTCCCACTATGGCTACACCTTC
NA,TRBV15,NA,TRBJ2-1,CATSTGTQSYNEQFF,TGTGCCACCAGCACCGGGACACAATCCTACAATGAGCAGTTCTTC
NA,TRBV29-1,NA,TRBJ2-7,CSVRRSVGEQYF,TGCAGCGTTCGACGGTCGGTCGGGGAGCAGTACTTC
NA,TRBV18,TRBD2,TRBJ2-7,CASSQPRTSDPYEQYF,TGTGCCAGCTCACAACCCCGGACTAGCGATCCCTACGAGCAGTACTTC
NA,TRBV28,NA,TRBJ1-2,CASRLTGPNYGYTF,TGTGCCAGCCGACTGACAGGTCCTAACTATGGCTACACCTTC